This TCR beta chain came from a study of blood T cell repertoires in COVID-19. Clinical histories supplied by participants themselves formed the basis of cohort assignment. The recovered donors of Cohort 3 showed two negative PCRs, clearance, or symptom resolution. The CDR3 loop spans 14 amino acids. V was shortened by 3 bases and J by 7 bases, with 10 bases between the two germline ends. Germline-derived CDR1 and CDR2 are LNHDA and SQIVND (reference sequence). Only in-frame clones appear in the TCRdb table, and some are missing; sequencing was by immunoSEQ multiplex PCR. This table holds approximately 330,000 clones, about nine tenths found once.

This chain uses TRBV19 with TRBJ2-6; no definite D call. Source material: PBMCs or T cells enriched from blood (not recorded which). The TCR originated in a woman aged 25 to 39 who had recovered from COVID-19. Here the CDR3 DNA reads TGTGCCAGTAGTATGTCCGAGCGAGCCAACGTCCTGACTTTC. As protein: CASSMSERANVLTF.